This paragraph covers one T cell receptor beta chain sequence. Antigen: not known. This sample is drawn from a study of blood T cells in healthy people across ages. Study-level information: With template switching, about one barcoded beta molecule was captured per two T cells.

The CDR3 is made up of 14 amino acids. V shed 5 bases and J shed 1 base, with 11 bases lying between them. Germline V CDR1 and CDR2: SGHNT, YENEEA. Donors ranged from roughly 6 to 100 years old and were healthy Caucasians in Russia. Each sample had at least 6 million PBMCs isolated. The authors ran a second PCR of about 7 to 11 cycles using a sample-barcoded 5' primer and a J-beta primer mix. TCRdb reanalysed the 5' RACE reads using MiXCR and keeps one entry per CDR3 protein. The table has fewer than 2,000,000 distinct CDR3 sequences, 39% seen once; the top ten hold 23%. Findings and caveats of the study: Observed TCR beta diversity showed a strong correlation with the percentage of naive T cells as measured by flow cytometry.

Sequencing used blood. The chain carries TRBV11-3 and TRBJ2-5, with a weak D call TRBD1 (5 bases). The receptor's source is a human donor in good health. In DNA form, the CDR3 reads TGTGCCAGCAGCCTCAGGGCTTTCCAAGAGACCCAGTACTTC. This encodes CASSLRAFQETQYF.